This TCR beta chain was profiled in a study of T-cell memory formation after mild COVID-19 (dated by TCRdb to the early 2020s). A note on the overall study: Most TCR sequence clusters were specific to one of the two donors. In two donors, T-cell clones that expanded and contracted after mild COVID-19 were followed by sequencing TCRalpha and TCRbeta repertoires longitudinally. Two young, previously healthy adult volunteers made up the cohort, one male and one female. Broader findings and caveats from the paper: Contracting CD4+ clones appeared mostly in the CM and EM memory subsets, whereas CD8+ clones were enriched in EMRA. Some responding clones were detected in pre-infection memory, suggesting pre-existing cross-reactive memory T cells joined the SARS-CoV-2 response. Only a couple of mild cases were covered by the study, and larger cohorts that include severe cases with pre-infection samples were considered necessary. SARS-CoV-2 specificity was not confirmed for the second-wave clones peaking on day 37. Clones that contracted from day 15 to 85 showed balanced CD4/CD8 phenotypes, whereas a second wave of clones that expanded from day 15 to 37 leaned towards CD4+.

V gives up 3 bases and J gives up 7 bases, and the segment between their germline ends measures 14 bases. The CDR3 spans 15 residues, from the cysteine through the phenylalanine. Of all the DNA, just the CDR3 is kept, 45 bases in frame from base 1. Taken from the germline V gene, the CDR1 and CDR2 loops are SGHRS and YFSETQ. The data were produced on an Illumina NovaSeq 6000. Using 5'RACE with constant-segment primers, TCRalpha and TCRbeta cDNA libraries were constructed, with sample barcodes and unique molecular identifiers added in the process. Trizol reagent was used to extract RNA from every sample. Amplification of the libraries took two PCR steps, and the second step added a second sample barcode plus Illumina TruSeq adapters. Sequencing of the libraries was done on an Illumina NovaSeq, producing 2 x 150 bp paired-end reads. Turning to the authors' computational methods: With migec v1.2.7, reads were demultiplexed and then collapsed into UMI-guided consensus sequences. Using mixcr v2.1.11, UMI consensuses were aligned to TRA and TRB V and J templates and then assembled into clonotypes. Clonotypes were classified as expanded or contracted when called significant by both edgeR and NoisET, with noise models trained on biological replicates. For edgeR calls, the thresholds were a false discovery rate-adjusted p below 0.01 and a log2 fold-change of 1. As an exploratory analysis of dynamics, max-normalized trajectories of the 1000 most abundant clonotypes were examined with PCA combined with hierarchical clustering. Each responding clone was given a CD4 or CD8 phenotype based on the CD4+ and CD8+ repertoires, which had been sequenced separately. TCRdb reanalyzed the raw reads on its own, using fastp at Q25 for trimming and MiXCR for clone calling, and kept in-frame beta chains. Rows merge per CDR3 protein into single entries with the most common DNA and genes. These V and J calls are TCRdb output, not the study's own analysis. Present in this sample are about 200,000 distinct CDR3 sequences, over 7.5% of which were seen just once. Together, the top ten hold roughly 4% of the sample.

This clonotype was counted a few times. Its antigen is still unknown. No base-level quality is on record; no much larger clone is a single base apart. PBMCs were isolated by Ficoll-Paque density gradient centrifugation. The sequencing sample was made of PBMCs or a T cell subset sorted from them (not recorded which). The origin of this receptor is a man younger than 30 who had mild COVID-19 (a few samples of this study predate the infection). The sample titles of this study are shuffled in the database, so cell type and time point are left out; the donor was told from shared clones. The chain is encoded by TRBV5-1 joined to TRBJ1-6; the D gene cannot be named for sure. The CDR3 is CASSWVSQGNSPLHF. The sequenced DNA is TGCGCCAGCAGCTGGGTCAGCCAAGGGAATTCACCCCTCCACTTT.